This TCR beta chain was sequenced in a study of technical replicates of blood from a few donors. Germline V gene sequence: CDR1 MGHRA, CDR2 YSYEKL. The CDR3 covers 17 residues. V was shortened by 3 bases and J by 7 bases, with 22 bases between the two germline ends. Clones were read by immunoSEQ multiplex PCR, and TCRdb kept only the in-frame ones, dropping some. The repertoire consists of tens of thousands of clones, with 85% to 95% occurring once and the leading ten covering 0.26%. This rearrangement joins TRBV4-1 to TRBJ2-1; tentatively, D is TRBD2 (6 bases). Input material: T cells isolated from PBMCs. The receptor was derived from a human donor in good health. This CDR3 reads CASSHGGASVISNEQFF. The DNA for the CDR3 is TGCGCCAGCAGCCACGGAGGGGCTAGCGTAATTTCAAATGAGCAGTTCTTC.